This is a list of T cell receptor beta chains from one sample in a study of T cell repertoires in cytomegalovirus infection. TCRdb called the reads again in MiXCR, with one record for every CDR3 protein. The table records approximately 310,000 distinct CDR3 sequences, roughly 25% of them present only once. Their specific antigens are unknown. Material: cultured PBMCs, obtained from culture after CMV antigen stimulation. Every receptor here comes from a human donor in good health (CMV status not recorded). Some clones in this sample may be carry-over from other donors' samples. Both conserved end residues are part of each CDR3. The D gene is left open where the match is weak. The size of a clone is reported for some rows only, either as once, few or many, or as a class for expanded clones.

j_gene,d_gene,abundance,v_gene,CDR3aa,CDR3nt
TRBJ2-2,NA,few,TRBV7-7,CASSPLFSRELFF,TGTGCTAGCAGCCCACTTTTCTCTCGGGAGCTGTTTTTT
TRBJ2-4,TRBD1,NA,TRBV27,CASSLGTVKNIQYF,TGTGCCAGCAGTTTAGGGACAGTCAAAAACATTCAGTACTTC
TRBJ1-5,NA,few,TRBV12-3/TRBV12-4,CASSPGGIPQHF,TGTGCCAGCAGTCCGGGGGGGATCCCCCAGCATTTT
TRBJ2-1,TRBD2,NA,TRBV28,CASSLTSAHNEQFF,TGTGCCAGCAGTTTAACTAGCGCCCACAATGAGCAGTTCTTC
TRBJ2-5,TRBD1,few,TRBV5-5,CASSDPGQQETQYF,TGTGCCAGCAGCGACCCGGGACAGCAAGAGACCCAGTACTTC
TRBJ2-7,NA,NA,TRBV7-9,CASSLGFGGHEQYF,TGTGCCAGCAGCTTAGGGTTCGGGGGCCACGAGCAGTACTTC
TRBJ2-4,TRBD2,few,TRBV5-1,CASSYLGTSGRARENIQYF,TGCGCCAGCAGCTACCTAGGGACTAGCGGGAGGGCCCGTGAAAACATTCAGTACTTC
TRBJ2-3,TRBD2,few,TRBV12-3/TRBV12-4,CASRPRAGGPTRTDTQYF,TGTGCCAGCAGGCCGAGGGCGGGAGGGCCCACCCGCACAGATACGCAGTATTTT
TRBJ1-2,NA,NA,TRBV12-3/TRBV12-4,CASSLRQLNYGYTF,TGTGCCAGCAGTTTAAGGCAGCTTAACTATGGCTACACCTTC
TRBJ2-3,NA,many,TRBV7-9,CASSLMADTQYF,TGTGCCAGCAGCTTAATGGCAGATACGCAGTATTTT
TRBJ1-3,TRBD1,NA,TRBV11-3,CASSARDSGNTIYF,TGTGCCAGCAGCGCGCGGGACAGTGGAAACACCATATATTTT
TRBJ2-3,NA,NA,TRBV7-2,CASIRSGRHTDTQYF,TGTGCCAGCATCCGTAGTGGCCGACACACAGATACGCAGTATTTT
TRBJ1-4,NA,many,TRBV7-8,CASSLWGTTNEKLFF,TGTGCCAGCAGCTTATGGGGCACAACTAATGAAAAACTGTTTTTT
TRBJ2-1,TRBD2,many,TRBV7-3,CASSLLAGPLNEQFF,TGTGCCAGCAGCTTGCTAGCGGGCCCACTTAATGAGCAGTTCTTC
TRBJ1-2,NA,many,TRBV5-6,CASSSWTVGGYTF,TGTGCCAGCAGCTCATGGACCGTGGGAGGCTACACCTTC
TRBJ2-3,TRBD2,many,TRBV27,CASSSSGLAGGTQYF,TGTGCCAGCAGTTCATCGGGACTAGCGGGCGGTACGCAGTATTTT
TRBJ1-1,NA,many,TRBV19,CASSQRDWGEAFF,TGTGCCAGTAGTCAAAGGGATTGGGGTGAAGCTTTCTTT